This TCR beta chain was sequenced during a study of blood T cell repertoires in COVID-19. Original processing methods: Quantification of nucleated cells was approximated via reference gene primer amplification. Sequencing used immunoSEQ multiplex PCR; TCRdb keeps in-frame clones, though not all of them. That table is the source of V, J and clone size, and D and trimming were worked out from the DNA. In the table there are 150,000 to 200,000 clones, 88% of which are singletons. Trimming removed 0 bases at V and 10 bases at J, with 14 bases between. The CDR3 extends over 14 amino acids. Germline lookup yields CDR1 KGHDR and CDR2 SFDVKD.

Material: peripheral blood. V usage is TRBV24-1 and J usage is TRBJ1-1; D gene unclear. The clonotype comes from a man in his fifties or sixties with acute or convalescent COVID-19. DNA for the CDR3: TGTGCCACCAGTGATTTGTCGTCGCGGGTGGCAGCTTTCTTT. Translating gives CATSDLSSRVAAFF.